This T cell receptor (beta chain) derives from a study of Graves' ophthalmopathy and Graves' hyperthyroidism. Amplification of the TCR beta CDR3 regions used RNA transcripts (as template). The first round was an RT-PCR with HTBI primers, and the second round was a multiplex PCR. MiXCR, applied by TCRdb to the multiplex PCR reads, yields one record per CDR3 protein. The sample records about 420,000 distinct CDR3 sequences, 21% being singletons. This clonotype was picked up many times. What it recognizes is unknown. The study, taken as a whole, reports: With roughly 65% sensitivity and about 78% specificity, the model predicted ophthalmopathy progression.

Sequenced input: peripheral blood. This TCR was sampled from a woman aged 18-29 years with stable Graves' hyperthyroidism.

The CDR3 DNA sequence: TGTGCCAGCAGTCTGGACATTGGCAATCAGCCCCAGCATTTT. It specifies CASSLDIGNQPQHF. This chain uses TRBV6-1 with TRBJ1-5; weak D call: TRBD1 (5 bases). Germline V gene sequence: CDR1 MNHNS, CDR2 SASEGT. The CDR3 has 14 residues. With 5 bases removed from V and 2 bases from J, the gap between germline ends came to 10 bases.